Sequencing of this T cell receptor (beta chain) was carried out in a study of neurological immune-mediated disorders (dated by TCRdb to about 2019). Regarding the research as a whole: Using UMI-based sequencing, the study compared peripheral blood TCR-beta repertoires from patients with HTLV-I-associated myelopathy (HAM/TSP), patients with multiple sclerosis, and healthy controls. The roughly 110 TCR-beta libraries covered PBMC samples along with longitudinal samples, technical triplicates, and paired sorted CD4+ and CD8+ T-cell subsets. The cohort was made up of 68 subjects, consisting of some 14 HAM/TSP patients, around 35 multiple sclerosis patients and around 20 healthy controls. Overall study results and their limits: Expanded clones from different subjects shared no identical CDR3 amino acid sequences, which suggests that TCR-beta repertoires were private in all groups. The highest TCR clonal expansion was observed in HAM/TSP patients, whereas the lowest was observed in MS patients, even when compared with healthy controls.

For the unsorted PBMC libraries, 2 million PBMCs were stored in RNAlater at -80 degrees C until RNA extraction and were used to generate the libraries. Peripheral blood was subjected to Ficoll-Hypaque density gradient centrifugation to isolate PBMCs, which were then cryopreserved in liquid nitrogen. cDNA was synthesized by template-switch 5'RACE using a primer carrying a 10-nucleotide random unique molecular identifier by which each TCR transcript was tagged. Every sequencing run yielded over 190 million TCR-beta sequences covering 15-18 subjects. Total RNA was extracted with the RNeasy kit. The KAPA Real-time Library Amplification kit was used to amplify TCR-beta VDJ regions with primers targeting the TCR constant region and the 5'RACE anchor. A first PCR added sample indexes and Illumina adaptors, and a second PCR then raised library yield. After Ampure bead purification, the TCR product of roughly 650 bp was size-selected on a 2% E-gel SizeSelection system. Before pooling, libraries had their quality checked on a Bioanalyzer, their concentration measured with Qubit, and their quantity determined with the Kapa Library Quantification kit. Libraries were sequenced paired-end 2 x 150 bp on an Illumina HiSeq 2500. To increase sequence diversity, roughly 24-31% phiX was spiked into each library pool. The original pipeline was this. Quality-filtered reads were processed with the UMI-based MiGEC pipeline, and over 85% of raw TCR sequences were removed by the MiGEC pipeline during error correction. IMGT germline references were used for aligning VDJ genes, and each clonotype was defined as a unique CDR3 amino acid sequence together with its V-J genes. Clonal expansion, Shannon diversity and CDR3 relatedness (CalcPairwiseDistances, ClusterSamples) were evaluated with VDJtools, and phylogenetic trees were built with CLCbio workbench. Expanded clones were defined as having at least 8 unique UMIs, based on coefficient-of-variation modelling across technical triplicates. TCRdb redid the processing of the public reads, applying fastp at Q25 and MiXCR, and retained in-frame beta chains. Rows merge per CDR3 protein into single entries with the most common DNA and genes. The V and J calls, along with clone size, are taken from TCRdb and not from the paper's own processing. This sample is represented by approximately 40,000 distinct CDR3 sequences; about a tenth of them were singletons. The ten largest clones capture roughly 6.6% of the sample.

Per the germline V gene (reference sequence), DFQATT is the CDR1 and SNEGSKA is the CDR2. V gives up 6 bases and J gives up 2 bases, and the segment between their germline ends measures 14 bases. The CDR3 goes from the cysteine to the phenylalanine over 14 residues. Left in the record is the CDR3 DNA by itself, 42 bases read in frame from the first base. This clonotype was found many times. Its antigen is not yet known. No much larger clone exists at a distance of one base, and base qualities are not known. Rearrangement joined TRBV20-1 to TRBJ1-3; the D gene is perhaps TRBD1, on 5 matching bases. The sequencing input was PBMCs. The clonotype was recovered from a woman aged 25 to 39 with HTLV-1-associated myelopathy (HAM/TSP). CDR3 loop: CSAQAPGPGNTIYF. In nucleotide form, the sequence is TGCAGTGCGCAAGCCCCGGGACCTGGAAACACCATATATTTT.